This T cell receptor (beta chain) was documented in a study of T cell repertoires in cytomegalovirus infection (dated by TCRdb to between 2017 and 2020). Regarding the study in general: Alongside well-studied HLA-B-restricted epitopes, the peptide stimulations were aimed at recently identified HLA-C-restricted CMV epitopes, whose presentation resists viral immunomodulation. Donor HLA type was relevant to the analysis, because carriage of CMV infection together with the matching HLA type was indicated by public TCR beta signatures. The full study reports these points: The ex vivo response was dominated by HLA-C-restricted CMV-specific TCR beta clonotypes, which also provided the single most frequent clonotype in two of eight donors. Carriers of CMV infection plus the relevant HLA type were discriminated by the cumulative frequency of public TCR beta family members in the study cohort and in an independent roughly 370-donor cohort.

In regard to this clonotype: No antigen is known for it. Within one base of it there is no much larger clone, and no base qualities were kept.

This specimen's treatment or condition label, interpreted: in vitro stimulation with specific CMV peptide epitopes to enrich CMV-specific T cells. V was cut back by 5 bases and J by 1 base, leaving a gap of 17 bases between them. From cysteine to phenylalanine, the CDR3 is 16 amino acids long. Just CDR3 DNA is preserved here, 48 bases in frame from base 1. Based on the germline V gene (reference sequence), the CDR1 and CDR2 sequences are MNHEY and SMNVEV. The data were produced on an Illumina HiSeq 1500. The public sequencing data were trimmed at Q25 with fastp and processed into clonotypes with MiXCR by TCRdb, which kept only in-frame beta chains. Rows with a matching CDR3 protein are joined into one entry that keeps the most common DNA and genes. The table for this sample lists approximately 76,000 distinct CDR3 sequences; roughly 40% of them were counted only once. Approximately 95% of the sample is held by the ten biggest clonotypes.

This specimen was CD8+ T cells from cultured PBMCs, taken from culture after CMV antigen stimulation. The chain employs TRBV27 and TRBJ1-2; TRBD1 might be the D gene, on 6 matching bases. The TCR originated in a human donor in good health (CMV status not recorded). Some clones in this sample may be carry-over from other donors' samples. The nucleotides read TGTGCCAGCAGTCCAGGGACACCTCTCCTTAACTATGGCTACACCTTC. Its amino acids are CASSPGTPLLNYGYTF.